A single sample gave rise to the 13 T cell receptor beta chains below, sequenced in a study of PD-1 and CTLA-4 blockade in melanoma. Data came from immunoSEQ multiplex PCR; TCRdb stores just in-frame clones and leaves some out. The sample includes around 16,000 clones, 65% to 75% seen only once; the top ten take approximately 16%. Sample: CD8+ T cells from peripheral blood, taken before anti-PD-1 treatment. The receptors were gathered from a human donor with melanoma.

The chain recombines TRBV7-6 with TRBJ1-5; D call uncertain. CDR1 and CDR2 (germline): SGHVS, FNYEAQ. The CDR3 loop spans 15 amino acids. Trimming cost V 5 bases and J 0 bases, with 11 bases left between them. CDR3 protein: CASSPGHFSNQPQHF. In DNA, the CDR3 is TGTGCCAGCAGCCCGGGCCATTTTAGCAATCAGCCCCAGCATTTT.

The chain employs TRBV27 and TRBJ2-1; TRBD2 aligns across 9 bases. Trimming at V came to 2 bases and at J to 5 bases, leaving 13 bases not matched to a gene. Germline loops: CDR1 MNHEY, CDR2 SMNVEV (reference sequence). This CDR3 comprises 18 residues. CDR3 sequence reads: CASSLGALLAGGNNEQFF. Here the CDR3 DNA reads TGTGCCAGCAGTTTAGGGGCCTTGTTGGCGGGGGGGAACAATGAGCAGTTCTTC.

This clone turned up a few times. The chain has TRBV10-2 and TRBJ1-1; D is possibly TRBD1 (5 bases). The CDR3 is made up of 15 amino acids. The V and J ends lost 4 bases and 4 bases respectively, with 16 bases between them. The germline CDR1 and CDR2 sequences are WSHSY and SAAADI. This chain's CDR3 is CASSGGGDRITEAFF. The CDR3 bases are TGCGCCAGCAGTGGCGGGGGGGATCGGATCACTGAAGCTTTCTTT.

The chain recombines TRBV24-1 with TRBJ2-1; D remains unclear. Deletions cut 4 bases from V and 8 bases from J, with 17 bases between. CDR3 size: 15 residues. Germline CDR1 and CDR2: KGHDR and SFDVKD. The CDR3 DNA reads TGTGCCACCAGTGACTCTATCGACCCGGAAGATGAGCAGTTCTTC. This codes for CATSDSIDPEDEQFF.

The chain couples TRBV9 to TRBJ2-1; a possible D gene is TRBD1 (6 bases). Germline CDR1 is SGDLS and CDR2 is YYNGEE. V was clipped by 0 bases and J by 7 bases, with 11 bases between them. The CDR3 is 14 residues long. The CDR3 reads CASSVGRGGNEQFF. Written as DNA, the CDR3 is TGTGCCAGCAGCGTAGGCAGGGGTGGGAATGAGCAGTTCTTC. The full variable domain, completed using reference TRBV9 and TRBJ2-1, is DSGVTQTPKHLITATGQRVTLRCSPRSGDLSVYWYQQSLDQGLQFLIQYYNGEERAKGNILERFSAQQFPDLHSELNLSSLELGDSALYFCASSVGRGGNEQFFGPGTRLTVL.

The CDR3: CASSITGVPNEKLFF. The CDR3 DNA reads as TGTGCCAGCAGCATAACAGGGGTCCCTAATGAAAAACTGTTTTTT. The rearrangement joins TRBV11-2 to TRBJ1-4; 7 positions match TRBD1. The CDR3 loop spans 15 amino acids. V gave up 5 bases and J gave up 3 bases; unmatched junction bases: 6. Germline V gene lookup returns CDR1 SGHAT and CDR2 FQNNGV. Drawing the rest from reference TRBV11-2 and TRBJ1-4, the complete variable domain is EAGVAQSPRYKIIEKRQSVAFWCNPISGHATLYWYQQILGQGPKLLIQFQNNGVVDDSQLPKDRFSAERLKGVDSTLKIQPAKLEDSAVYLCASSITGVPNEKLFFGSGTQLSVL.

The genes are TRBV7-6 and TRBJ2-2; 8 bases are a match to TRBD1. The CDR3 covers 19 residues. Germline values: CDR1 SGHVS, CDR2 FNYEAQ. Germline trimming cut 3 bases from V and 1 base from J; bases unmatched to any gene: 13. The CDR3: CASSFGGRGQWGNTGELFF. The CDR3 DNA reads TGTGCCAGCAGCTTCGGCGGCAGGGGGCAGTGGGGGAACACCGGGGAGCTGTTTTTT.

V and J are TRBV4-1 and TRBJ1-1; 7 bases are a match to TRBD1. J was trimmed by 5 bases and V by 1 base; bases with no gene match: 7. The CDR3 has 15 residues. In germline, CDR1 is MGHRA, CDR2 YSYEKL. This chain's CDR3 is CASSQARGQYTEAFF. Written as DNA, the CDR3 is TGCGCCAGCAGCCAAGCGAGGGGACAGTATACTGAAGCTTTCTTT.

The V gene is TRBV3-1 (or the pseudogene TRBV3-2), the J gene TRBJ1-1, with D hard to call. The CDR3 consists of 14 residues. V was shortened by 0 bases and J by 0 bases, with 5 bases between the two germline ends. Per germline, CDR1 LGHDT and CDR2 YNNKEL (reference sequence). CDR3 loop: CASSQEGLNTEAFF. The CDR3 DNA reads as TGTGCCAGCAGCCAAGAAGGTTTGAACACTGAAGCTTTCTTT.

V usage is TRBV27 and J usage is TRBJ2-2; D might be TRBD1 (6 bases). The V end lost 8 bases, the J end lost 1 base, and 14 bases lay between the germline ends. This CDR3 has 15 amino acids. Germline V gene sequence: CDR1 MNHEY, CDR2 SMNVEV (reference sequence). CDR3 in amino acids: CASHPTGLNTGELFF. CDR3 in DNA: TGTGCCAGCCACCCGACAGGACTGAACACCGGGGAGCTGTTTTTT.

V gene TRBV12-3 or TRBV12-4 combines with J gene TRBJ1-1, with D hard to call. With 1 base removed from V and 6 bases from J, the gap between germline ends came to 9 bases. CDR3 length: 13 residues. DNA for the CDR3: TGTGCCAGCAGTTTAGGCAAATGGGCTGAAGCTTTCTTT. Its protein is CASSLGKWAEAFF.

The count of this clone is one. V gene TRBV4-1 combines with J gene TRBJ2-7; 7 positions match TRBD2. In germline, CDR1 is MGHRA, CDR2 YSYEKL. V was pared by 1 base and J by 4 bases, with 7 bases of the junction left unmatched. CDR3 length: 15 residues. CDR3 protein: CASSQVRGGSYEQYF. In nucleotides, the CDR3 is TGCGCCAGCAGCCAAGTTCGCGGCGGGAGTTACGAGCAGTACTTC.

The chain combines TRBV2 with TRBJ2-7; weak D call: TRBD1 (5 bases). This CDR3 comprises 16 residues. The germline V gene encodes CDR1 SNHLY and CDR2 FYNNEI. V lost 6 bases, J lost 7 bases, and 25 bases lay in between. CDR3 residues: CASRATDTPFLMEQYF. In nucleotides, the CDR3 is TGTGCCAGCAGAGCCACGGACACCCCATTCCTGATGGAGCAGTACTTC.